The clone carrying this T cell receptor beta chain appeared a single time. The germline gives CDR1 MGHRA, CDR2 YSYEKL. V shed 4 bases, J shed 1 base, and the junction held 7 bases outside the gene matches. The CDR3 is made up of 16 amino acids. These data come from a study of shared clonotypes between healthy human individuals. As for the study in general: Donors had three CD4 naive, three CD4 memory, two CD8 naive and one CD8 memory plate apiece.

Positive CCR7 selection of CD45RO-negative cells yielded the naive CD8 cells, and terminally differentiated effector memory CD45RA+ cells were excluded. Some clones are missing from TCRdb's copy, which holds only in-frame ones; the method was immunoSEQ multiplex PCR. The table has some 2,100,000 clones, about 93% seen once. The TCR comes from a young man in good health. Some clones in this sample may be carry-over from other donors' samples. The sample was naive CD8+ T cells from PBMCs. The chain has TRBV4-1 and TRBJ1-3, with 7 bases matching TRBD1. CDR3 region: CASSLTTGRSGNTIYF. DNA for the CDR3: TGCGCCAGCAGCCTAACGACAGGGAGGTCTGGAAACACCATATATTTT.